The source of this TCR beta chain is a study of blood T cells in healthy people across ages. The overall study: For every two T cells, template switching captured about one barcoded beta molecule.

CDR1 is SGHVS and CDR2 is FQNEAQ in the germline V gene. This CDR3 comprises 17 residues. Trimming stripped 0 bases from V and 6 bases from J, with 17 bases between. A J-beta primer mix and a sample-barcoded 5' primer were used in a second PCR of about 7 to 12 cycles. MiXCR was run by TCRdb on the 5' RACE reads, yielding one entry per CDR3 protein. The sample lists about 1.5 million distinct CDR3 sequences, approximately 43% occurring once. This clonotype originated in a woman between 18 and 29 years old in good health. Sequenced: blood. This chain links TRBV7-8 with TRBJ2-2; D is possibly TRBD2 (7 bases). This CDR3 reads CASSLAPVGGAPGELFF. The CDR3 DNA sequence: TGTGCCAGCAGCTTAGCTCCCGTGGGGGGGGCGCCCGGGGAGCTGTTTTTT.